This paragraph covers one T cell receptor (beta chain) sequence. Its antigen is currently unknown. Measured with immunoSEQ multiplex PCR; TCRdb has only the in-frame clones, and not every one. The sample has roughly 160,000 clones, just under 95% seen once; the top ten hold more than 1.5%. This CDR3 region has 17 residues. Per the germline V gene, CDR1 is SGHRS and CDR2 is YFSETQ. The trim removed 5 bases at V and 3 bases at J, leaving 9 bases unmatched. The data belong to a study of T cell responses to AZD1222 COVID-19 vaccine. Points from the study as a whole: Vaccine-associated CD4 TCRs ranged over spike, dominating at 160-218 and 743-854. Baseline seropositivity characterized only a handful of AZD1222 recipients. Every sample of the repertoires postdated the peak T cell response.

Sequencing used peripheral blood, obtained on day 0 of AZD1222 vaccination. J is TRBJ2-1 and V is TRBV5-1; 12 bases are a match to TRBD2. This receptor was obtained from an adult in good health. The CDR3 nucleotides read TGCGCCAGCAGTAGGAGACTAGCGGGAGTTATCTACAATGAGCAGTTCTTC. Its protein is CASSRRLAGVIYNEQFF.